This T cell receptor (beta chain) is from a study of Graves' ophthalmopathy and Graves' hyperthyroidism. Trimming took 6 bases from V and 9 from J, leaving 15 bases between them. CDR3 length equals 11 residues. CDR1 is DFQATT and CDR2 is SNEGSKA in the germline V gene (reference sequence). The study amplified TCR beta CDR3 regions using RNA transcripts. Second-round multiplex PCR came after a first-round RT-PCR that employed HTBI primers. Each CDR3 protein is one row after TCRdb ran MiXCR on the multiplex PCR reads. Among some 1.1 million distinct CDR3 sequences listed, 35% to 45% were seen once. This clonotype was picked up a small number of times.

The specimen sequenced was peripheral blood or thyroid tissue (not recorded which). The receptor comes from an adult man with Graves' hyperthyroidism. V gene TRBV20-1 combines with J gene TRBJ2-7; tentatively, D is TRBD2 (6 bases). For the CDR3, the DNA is TGCAGTGCCGGGGTCCGTAGCGGGCAGTACTTC. Translation gives CSAGVRSGQYF.